This T cell receptor beta chain was found in a study of blood T cell repertoires in COVID-19. As for the study in general: Samples representing acute and convalescent COVID-19 were sourced from the United States, Italy and Spain. From T cells, B-cell-depleted T cells, or PBMCs came the material, which was cDNA or gDNA.

Original data processing: Estimated nucleated cell counts came from reference gene primer amplification. Measured with immunoSEQ multiplex PCR; TCRdb has only the in-frame clones, and not every one. The V and J calls and clone size come from that table; D and trimming were worked out from the DNA. The repertoire has 200,000 to 300,000 clones, around four fifths of them found once; the top ten carry just under 6.5%. Trimming removed 6 bases from V and 0 bases from J, with 8 bases in between. Germline CDR1 ENHRY, CDR2 SYGVKD. The CDR3 consists of 14 residues. Sequencing was carried out using peripheral blood. The rearrangement links TRBV10-3 to TRBJ2-2; TRBD1 is a possible D gene (6 bases). The source is a woman in her fifties or sixties with active or convalescent COVID-19. Here the CDR3 reads CAIRAGANTGELFF. CDR3 nucleotide sequence: TGTGCCATCAGGGCAGGGGCGAACACCGGGGAGCTGTTTTTT.